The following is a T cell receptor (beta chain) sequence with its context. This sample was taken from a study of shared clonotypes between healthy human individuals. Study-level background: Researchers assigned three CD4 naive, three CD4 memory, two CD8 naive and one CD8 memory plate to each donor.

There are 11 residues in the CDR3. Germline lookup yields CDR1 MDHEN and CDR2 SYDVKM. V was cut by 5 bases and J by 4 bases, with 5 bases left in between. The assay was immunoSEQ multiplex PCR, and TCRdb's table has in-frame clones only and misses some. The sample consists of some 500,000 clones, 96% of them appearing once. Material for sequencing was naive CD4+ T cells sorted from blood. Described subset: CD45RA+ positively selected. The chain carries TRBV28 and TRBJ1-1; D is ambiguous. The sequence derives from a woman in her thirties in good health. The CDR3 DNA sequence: TGTGCCAGCAGTGTTTTCACTGAAGCTTTCTTT. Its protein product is CASSVFTEAFF.